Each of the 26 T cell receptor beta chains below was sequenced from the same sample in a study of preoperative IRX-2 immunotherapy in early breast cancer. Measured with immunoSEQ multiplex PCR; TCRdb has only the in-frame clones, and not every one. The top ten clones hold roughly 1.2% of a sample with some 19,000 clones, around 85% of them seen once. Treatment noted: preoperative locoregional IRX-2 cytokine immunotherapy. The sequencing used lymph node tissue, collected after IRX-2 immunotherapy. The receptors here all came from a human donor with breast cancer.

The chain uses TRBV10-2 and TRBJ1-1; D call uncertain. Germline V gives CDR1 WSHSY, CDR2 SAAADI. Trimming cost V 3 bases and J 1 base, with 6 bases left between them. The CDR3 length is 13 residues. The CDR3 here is CASSEVGNTEAFF. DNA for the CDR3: TGCGCCAGCAGTGAAGTCGGGAACACTGAAGCTTTCTTT.

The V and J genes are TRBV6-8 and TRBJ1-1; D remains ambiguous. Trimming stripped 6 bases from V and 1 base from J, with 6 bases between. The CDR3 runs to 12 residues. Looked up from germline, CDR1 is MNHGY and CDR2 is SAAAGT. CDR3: CASRVWNTEAFF. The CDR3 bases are TGTGCCAGCAGGGTTTGGAACACTGAAGCTTTCTTT.

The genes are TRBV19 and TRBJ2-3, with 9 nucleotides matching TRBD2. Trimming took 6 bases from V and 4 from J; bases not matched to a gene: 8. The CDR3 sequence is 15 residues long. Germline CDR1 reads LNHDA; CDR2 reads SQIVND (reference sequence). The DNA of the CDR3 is TGTGCCAGTAGGCCCAGGCGGGGGGGAGCAGATACGCAGTATTTT. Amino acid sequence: CASRPRRGGADTQYF.

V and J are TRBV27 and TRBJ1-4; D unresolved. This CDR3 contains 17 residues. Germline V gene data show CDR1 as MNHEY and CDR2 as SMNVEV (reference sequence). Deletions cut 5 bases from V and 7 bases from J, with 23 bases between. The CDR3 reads CASSTTLLVGKGEKLFF. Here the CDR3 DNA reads TGTGCCAGCAGTACCACGCTCTTGGTGGGGAAGGGTGAAAAACTGTTTTTT.

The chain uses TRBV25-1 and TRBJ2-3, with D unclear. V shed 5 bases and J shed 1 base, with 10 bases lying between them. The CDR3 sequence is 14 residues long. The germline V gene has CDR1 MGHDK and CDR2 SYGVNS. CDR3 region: CASSLSARTDTQYF. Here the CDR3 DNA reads TGTGCCAGCAGTTTGAGCGCACGCACAGATACGCAGTATTTT.

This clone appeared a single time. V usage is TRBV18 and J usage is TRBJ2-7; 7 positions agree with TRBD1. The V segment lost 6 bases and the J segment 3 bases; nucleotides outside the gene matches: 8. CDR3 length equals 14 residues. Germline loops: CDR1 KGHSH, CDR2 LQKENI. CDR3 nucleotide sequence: TGTGCCAGCTCCGGGGACAGAGAGGTCTACGAGCAGTACTTC. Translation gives CASSGDREVYEQYF.

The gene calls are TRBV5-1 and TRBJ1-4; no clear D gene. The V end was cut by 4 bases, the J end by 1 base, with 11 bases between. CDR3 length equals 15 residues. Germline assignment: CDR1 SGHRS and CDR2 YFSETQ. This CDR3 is CASSTSRKTNEKLFF. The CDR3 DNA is TGCGCCAGCAGCACATCGAGAAAAACTAATGAAAAACTGTTTTTT.

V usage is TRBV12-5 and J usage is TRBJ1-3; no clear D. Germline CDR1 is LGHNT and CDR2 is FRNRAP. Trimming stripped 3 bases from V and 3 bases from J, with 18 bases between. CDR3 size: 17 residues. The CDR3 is CASGLRPLGAGGNTIYF. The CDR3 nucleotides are TGTGCTAGTGGTTTAAGGCCCCTGGGTGCAGGTGGAAACACCATATATTTT.

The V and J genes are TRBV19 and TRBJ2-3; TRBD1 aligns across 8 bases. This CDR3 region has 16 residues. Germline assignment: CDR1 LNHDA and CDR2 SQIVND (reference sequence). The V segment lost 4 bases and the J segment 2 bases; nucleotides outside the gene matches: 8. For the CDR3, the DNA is TGTGCCAGTAGTAACCGGGGACAGGCCTACACAGATACGCAGTATTTT. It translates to CASSNRGQAYTDTQYF. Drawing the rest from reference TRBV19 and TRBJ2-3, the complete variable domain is DGGITQSPKYLFRKEGQNVTLSCEQNLNHDAMYWYRQDPGQGLRLIYYSQIVNDFQKGDIAEGYSVSREKKESFPLTVTSAQKNPTAFYLCASSNRGQAYTDTQYFGPGTRLTVL.

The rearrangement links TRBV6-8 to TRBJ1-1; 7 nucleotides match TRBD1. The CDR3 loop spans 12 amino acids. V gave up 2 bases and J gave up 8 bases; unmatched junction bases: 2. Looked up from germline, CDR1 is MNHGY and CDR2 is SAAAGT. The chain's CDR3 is CASSYDRAEAFF. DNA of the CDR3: TGTGCCAGCAGTTACGACAGGGCCGAAGCTTTCTTT.

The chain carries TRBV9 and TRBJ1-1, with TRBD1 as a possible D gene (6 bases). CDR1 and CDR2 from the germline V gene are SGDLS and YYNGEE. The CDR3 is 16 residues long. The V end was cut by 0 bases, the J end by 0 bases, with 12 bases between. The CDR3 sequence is CASSVDGGNMNTEAFF. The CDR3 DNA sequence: TGTGCCAGCAGCGTAGACGGGGGCAACATGAACACTGAAGCTTTCTTT.

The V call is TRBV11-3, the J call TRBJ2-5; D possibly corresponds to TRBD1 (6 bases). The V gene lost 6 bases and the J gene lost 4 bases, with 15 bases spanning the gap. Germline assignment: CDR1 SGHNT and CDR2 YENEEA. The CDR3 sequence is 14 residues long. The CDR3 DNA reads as TGTGCCAGCAGTCGACAGGTTTCGCGAGAGACCCAGTACTTC. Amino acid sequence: CASSRQVSRETQYF.

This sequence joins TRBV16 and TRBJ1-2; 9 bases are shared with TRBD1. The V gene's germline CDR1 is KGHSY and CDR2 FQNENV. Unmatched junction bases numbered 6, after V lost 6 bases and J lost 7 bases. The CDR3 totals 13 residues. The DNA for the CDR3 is TGTGCCAGCAGAGAGGGACAGGGAGGTGGCTACACCTTC. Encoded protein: CASREGQGGGYTF.

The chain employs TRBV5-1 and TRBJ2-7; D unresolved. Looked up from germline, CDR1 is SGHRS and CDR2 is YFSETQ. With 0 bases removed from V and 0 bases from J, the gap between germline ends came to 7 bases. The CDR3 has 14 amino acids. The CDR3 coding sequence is TGCGCCAGCAGCTTGGATCAGAACTCCTACGAGCAGTACTTC. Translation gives CASSLDQNSYEQYF.

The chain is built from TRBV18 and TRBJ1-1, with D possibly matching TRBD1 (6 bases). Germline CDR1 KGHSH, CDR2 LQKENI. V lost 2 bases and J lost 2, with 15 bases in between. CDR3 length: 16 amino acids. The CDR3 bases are TGTGCCAGCTCACCAAGATCGGGGGGCGAAAACACTGAAGCTTTCTTT. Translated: CASSPRSGGENTEAFF.

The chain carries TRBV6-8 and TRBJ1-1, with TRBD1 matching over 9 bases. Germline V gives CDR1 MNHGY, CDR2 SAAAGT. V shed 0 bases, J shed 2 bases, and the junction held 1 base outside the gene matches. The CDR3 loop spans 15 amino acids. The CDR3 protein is CASSYSGQGNTEAFF. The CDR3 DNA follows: TGTGCCAGCAGTTACTCGGGACAGGGTAACACTGAAGCTTTCTTT.

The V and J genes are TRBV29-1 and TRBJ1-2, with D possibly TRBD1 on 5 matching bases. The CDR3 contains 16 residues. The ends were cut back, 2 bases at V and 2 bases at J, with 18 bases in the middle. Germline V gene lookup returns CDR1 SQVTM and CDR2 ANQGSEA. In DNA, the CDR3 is TGCAGCGTTGAAATGGTTTGGGGCAGGGAAAACTATGGCTACACCTTC. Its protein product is CSVEMVWGRENYGYTF.

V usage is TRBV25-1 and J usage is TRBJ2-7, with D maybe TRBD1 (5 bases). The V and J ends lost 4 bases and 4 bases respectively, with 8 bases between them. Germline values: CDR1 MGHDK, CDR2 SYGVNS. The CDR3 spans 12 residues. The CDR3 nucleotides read TGTGCCAGCAGTGGGGGCCGGTACGAGCAGTACTTC. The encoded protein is CASSGGRYEQYF.

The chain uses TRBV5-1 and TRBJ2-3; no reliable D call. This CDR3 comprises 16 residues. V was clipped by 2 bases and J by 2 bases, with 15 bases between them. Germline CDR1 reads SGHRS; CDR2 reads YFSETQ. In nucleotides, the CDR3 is TGCGCCAGCAGCTTAGGGTCCTTAACTTACACAGATACGCAGTATTTT. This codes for CASSLGSLTYTDTQYF.

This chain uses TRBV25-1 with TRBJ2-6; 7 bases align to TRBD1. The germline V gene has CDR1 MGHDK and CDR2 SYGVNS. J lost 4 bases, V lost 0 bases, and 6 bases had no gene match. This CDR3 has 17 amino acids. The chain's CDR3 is CASSEYEGAEGANVLTF. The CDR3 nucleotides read TGTGCCAGCAGTGAATACGAGGGGGCGGAAGGGGCCAACGTCCTGACTTTC.

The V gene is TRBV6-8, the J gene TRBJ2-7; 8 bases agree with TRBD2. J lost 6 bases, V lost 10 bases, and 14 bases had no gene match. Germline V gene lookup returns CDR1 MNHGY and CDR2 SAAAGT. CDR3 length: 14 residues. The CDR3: CAITNSGSLSEQYF. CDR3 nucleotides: TGTGCCATCACCAACAGCGGGAGTTTAAGCGAGCAGTACTTC.

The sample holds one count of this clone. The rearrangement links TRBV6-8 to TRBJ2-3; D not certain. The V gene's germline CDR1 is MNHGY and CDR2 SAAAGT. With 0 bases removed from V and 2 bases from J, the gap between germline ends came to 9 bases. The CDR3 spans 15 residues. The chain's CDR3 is CASSYSGLHTDTQYF. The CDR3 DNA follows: TGTGCCAGCAGTTACTCGGGTCTCCACACAGATACGCAGTATTTT.

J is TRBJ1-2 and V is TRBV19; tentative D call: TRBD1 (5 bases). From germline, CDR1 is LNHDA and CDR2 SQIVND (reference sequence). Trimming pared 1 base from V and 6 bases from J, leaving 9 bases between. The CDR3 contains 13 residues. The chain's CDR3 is CASSIGGLDGYTF. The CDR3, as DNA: TGTGCCAGTAGTATAGGGGGACTGGATGGCTACACCTTC.

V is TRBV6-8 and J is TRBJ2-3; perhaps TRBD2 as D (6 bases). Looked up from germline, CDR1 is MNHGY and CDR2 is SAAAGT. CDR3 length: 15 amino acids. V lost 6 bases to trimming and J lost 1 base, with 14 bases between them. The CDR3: CASSSPGDGTDTQYF. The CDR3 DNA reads TGTGCCAGCAGCAGCCCGGGGGATGGCACAGATACGCAGTATTTT.

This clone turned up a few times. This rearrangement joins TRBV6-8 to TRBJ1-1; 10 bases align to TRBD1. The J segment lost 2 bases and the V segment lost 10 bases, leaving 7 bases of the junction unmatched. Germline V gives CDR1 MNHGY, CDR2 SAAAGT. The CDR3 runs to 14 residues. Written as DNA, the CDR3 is TGTGCCATCAGCAGACAGGGGGCTAACACTGAAGCTTTCTTT. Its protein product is CAISRQGANTEAFF.

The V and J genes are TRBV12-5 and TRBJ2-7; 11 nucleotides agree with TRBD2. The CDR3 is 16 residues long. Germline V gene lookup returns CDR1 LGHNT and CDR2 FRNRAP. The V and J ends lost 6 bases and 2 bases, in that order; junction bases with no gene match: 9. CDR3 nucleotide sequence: TGTGCTAGTGGCCGGAATAGCGGGAGGGTGACCTACGAGCAGTACTTC. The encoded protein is CASGRNSGRVTYEQYF.